One sample yielded the 29 T cell receptor beta chains listed below, sequenced in a study of blood T cell repertoires in COVID-19. Profiled with immunoSEQ multiplex PCR; TCRdb holds only in-frame clones, not every one. Found here are 30,000 to 40,000 clones, 80% to 90% of them singletons; the top ten hold about 5.5%. Sequenced sample: peripheral blood. Every receptor here comes from a woman of 80 years or more with active or convalescent COVID-19.

This chain joins TRBV12-3 or TRBV12-4 and TRBJ1-5; D is possibly TRBD1 (6 bases). The CDR3 has 12 residues. Trimming cost V 6 bases and J 11 bases, with 14 bases left between them. The CDR3 reads CASSTGRSTQHF. The CDR3 DNA sequence: TGTGCCAGCAGCACAGGGAGATCAACCCAGCATTTT.

The J gene is TRBJ1-5, the V gene TRBV4-1, with D hard to call. V lost 0 bases to trimming and J lost 3 bases, with 12 bases between them. The CDR3 is 16 amino acids. CDR1 MGHRA and CDR2 YSYEKL come from the germline V gene. The CDR3 DNA reads as TGCGCCAGCAGCCAAGATTTACGAGGGTACAATCAGCCCCAGCATTTT. Its protein is CASSQDLRGYNQPQHF.

The rearrangement links TRBV4-2 to TRBJ2-3; 10 bases match TRBD2. V trimming: 0 bases; J trimming: 6 bases; junction bases outside the gene matches: 12. The CDR3 is 18 residues long. The germline gives CDR1 LGHNA, CDR2 YNFKEQ. The CDR3 protein is CASSQDGSASGGGDTQYF. In nucleotides, the CDR3 is TGTGCCAGCAGCCAAGATGGTTCAGCTAGCGGGGGCGGGGATACGCAGTATTTT.

The rearrangement links TRBV4-2 to TRBJ1-4; TRBD1 agrees at 9 bases. CDR3 length: 17 amino acids. Looked up from germline, CDR1 is LGHNA and CDR2 is YNFKEQ. The V segment lost 0 bases and the J segment 5 bases; nucleotides outside the gene matches: 7. CDR3 in amino acids: CASSQETRGTGNEKLFF. CDR3 coding DNA: TGTGCCAGCAGCCAAGAGACTAGGGGGACAGGGAATGAAAAACTGTTTTTT.

V gene TRBV7-9 combines with J gene TRBJ2-7; 11 nucleotides align to TRBD1. V gave up 4 bases and J gave up 2 bases; unmatched junction bases: 7. Germline V gives CDR1 SEHNR, CDR2 FQNEAQ (reference sequence). This CDR3 region has 16 residues. CDR3 nucleotides: TGTGCCAGCAGCTCCGAGGGGGGACAGGGGGCCTACGAGCAGTACTTC. Amino acids: CASSSEGGQGAYEQYF.

The rearrangement links TRBV19 to TRBJ2-2; 7 nucleotides line up with TRBD2. The CDR3 is 13 residues long. The V segment lost 6 bases and the J segment 4 bases; nucleotides outside the gene matches: 2. Germline lookup yields CDR1 LNHDA and CDR2 SQIVND (reference sequence). CDR3 sequence reads: CASRVAGTGELFF. The CDR3 coding sequence is TGTGCCAGTAGGGTAGCGGGCACCGGGGAGCTGTTTTTT. Drawing the rest from reference TRBV19 and TRBJ2-2, the complete variable domain is DGGITQSPKYLFRKEGQNVTLSCEQNLNHDAMYWYRQDPGQGLRLIYYSQIVNDFQKGDIAEGYSVSREKKESFPLTVTSAQKNPTAFYLCASRVAGTGELFFGEGSRLTVL.

The chain employs TRBV5-1 and TRBJ1-1; 7 nucleotides match TRBD1. The J segment lost 3 bases and the V segment lost 0 bases, leaving 2 bases of the junction unmatched. Per germline, CDR1 SGHRS and CDR2 YFSETQ. The CDR3 runs to 14 residues. In nucleotides, the CDR3 is TGCGCCAGCAGCTTGGGGGACAGATACACTGAAGCTTTCTTT. Translated: CASSLGDRYTEAFF.

The chain uses TRBV4-1 and TRBJ2-3; TRBD2 agrees at 9 bases. V dropped 0 bases and J dropped 5; count of bases not matched to a gene: 6. The CDR3 runs 16 residues. The germline gives CDR1 MGHRA, CDR2 YSYEKL. The CDR3 DNA follows: TGCGCCAGCAGCCAAGATGGTCTAGCGGGGCAAGATACGCAGTATTTT. Protein sequence: CASSQDGLAGQDTQYF.

The chain carries TRBV6-5 and TRBJ1-6; D possibly corresponds to TRBD1 (5 bases). V lost 5 bases, J lost 5 bases, and 13 bases lay in between. Germline CDR1 is MNHEY and CDR2 is SVGAGI. There are 15 residues in the CDR3. CDR3 in DNA: TGTGCCAGCAGTCCCCAAGGGGTAAATAATTCACCCCTCCACTTT. Protein product: CASSPQGVNNSPLHF.

The V gene is TRBV28, the J gene TRBJ1-1, with TRBD1 as a possible D gene (5 bases). V was clipped by 7 bases and J by 0 bases, with 15 bases between them. Germline V lookup: CDR1 MDHEN, CDR2 SYDVKM. CDR3 length: 15 amino acids. CDR3 sequence (DNA): TGTGCCAGCACCCCGGGGGGGTTTATGAACACTGAAGCTTTCTTT. Protein sequence: CASTPGGFMNTEAFF.

This clone has a handful of counts. A junction end diverges from the germline sequence, so it may reflect a read error. V usage is TRBV19 and J usage is TRBJ1-1, with 7 positions matching TRBD1. This CDR3 has 13 amino acids. CDR1 LNHDA and CDR2 SQIVND come from the germline V gene (reference sequence). The CDR3 sequence is CASSVDRVAEAFF. The CDR3 DNA reads TGTGCCAGTAGTGTAGACAGGGTGGCTGAAGCTTTCTTT.

This chain connects TRBV6-5 to TRBJ2-1; 7 nucleotides match TRBD1. This CDR3 spans 12 amino acids. The germline gives CDR1 MNHEY, CDR2 SVGAGI. V lost 4 bases, J lost 9 bases, and 3 bases stayed unmatched. The CDR3 DNA follows: TGTGCCAGCAGTTCCAACAGGGGTGAGCAGTTCTTC. Its translation: CASSSNRGEQFF.

CDR3 DNA sequence: TGTGCCAGCTCACCTTCCTCGGGCTACACCTTC. The encoded protein is CASSPSSGYTF. The V and J genes are TRBV18 and TRBJ1-2; no reliable D call. The germline V gene encodes CDR1 KGHSH and CDR2 LQKENI. This CDR3 contains 11 residues. Trimming took off 3 bases at V and 8 bases at J, with 7 bases between the two ends.

The chain joins TRBV29-1 to TRBJ1-3, with TRBD1 identical over 8 bases. The junction had 10 bases not matched to a gene; V was cut back by 6 bases and J by 6 bases. The CDR3 extends over 14 amino acids. The germline gives CDR1 SQVTM, CDR2 ANQGSEA. The CDR3 nucleotides read TGCAGCGTCGCGGGGACAGGCGGCCTAAACACCATATATTTT. Its protein product is CSVAGTGGLNTIYF.

The CDR3 bases are TGCAGCGTAAAGGGGGCGTTTAGGTCCGGGGAGCTGTTTTTT. Translation: CSVKGAFRSGELFF. This chain uses TRBV29-1 with TRBJ2-2, with 7 bases lining up with TRBD1. CDR1 is SQVTM and CDR2 is ANQGSEA in the germline V gene. Trimming cost V 6 bases and J 6 bases; bases outside gene matches: 10. The CDR3 is 14 residues long.

This sequence joins TRBV12-3 or TRBV12-4 and TRBJ2-7; TRBD1 matches 8 bases. Germline trimming cut 6 bases from V and 4 bases from J; bases unmatched to any gene: 2. The CDR3 consists of 12 residues. The CDR3, as DNA: TGTGCCAGCAGGGGACAGGTTTACGAGCAGTACTTC. Residues: CASRGQVYEQYF.

This clone qualifies as medium-sized. The chain couples TRBV5-6 to TRBJ1-6; 9 bases are a match to TRBD1. After removal of 3 bases from V and 10 bases from J, the junction contained 8 bases not matched to a gene. The CDR3 is made up of 15 amino acids. The germline V gene has CDR1 SGHDT and CDR2 YYEEEE. The CDR3 DNA is TGTGCCAGCAGCTGGGGTACAGGGGGCTTATCACCCCTCCACTTT. It encodes CASSWGTGGLSPLHF.

The chain uses TRBV29-1 and TRBJ2-7, with 7 bases aligning to TRBD2. The CDR3 sequence is 12 residues long. Trimming cost V 4 bases and J 2 bases; bases outside gene matches: 2. CDR1 and CDR2 (germline): SQVTM, ANQGSEA. CDR3 sequence reads: CSVGGGPYEQYF. CDR3 nucleotide sequence: TGCAGCGTTGGGGGGGGACCCTACGAGCAGTACTTC.

The chain joins TRBV6-5 to TRBJ2-5; perhaps TRBD2 as D (6 bases). This CDR3 comprises 15 residues. Per germline, CDR1 MNHEY and CDR2 SVGAGI. With 0 bases removed from V and 2 bases from J, the gap between germline ends came to 10 bases. CDR3 bases: TGTGCCAGCAGTTACTCATCGGGGGATCAAGAGACCCAGTACTTC. This codes for CASSYSSGDQETQYF.

This clone was seen a few times. The chain employs TRBV6-2 or TRBV6-3 and TRBJ2-5, with TRBD2 matching over 11 bases. CDR3 size: 19 residues. CDR1 and CDR2 from the germline V gene are MNHEY and SVGEGT. V trimming: 6 bases; J trimming: 4 bases; junction bases outside the gene matches: 19. In nucleotides, the CDR3 is TGTGCCAGCAGCCCTAACCCCGCGGTAGCGGGGGGGCTTCGAGAGACCCAGTACTTC. This sequence encodes CASSPNPAVAGGLRETQYF.

This chain links TRBV27 with TRBJ2-1, with TRBD2 matching over 11 bases. Germline V gives CDR1 MNHEY, CDR2 SMNVEV (reference sequence). Trimming took 6 bases from V and 7 from J; bases not matched to a gene: 8. The CDR3 has 15 amino acids. The CDR3 coding sequence is TGTGCCAGCAGCCCGACTAGCGGGAAATGGAATGAGCAGTTCTTC. Protein: CASSPTSGKWNEQFF.

The V gene is TRBV19, the J gene TRBJ2-7; TRBD1 agrees at 7 bases. Germline assignment: CDR1 LNHDA and CDR2 SQIVND (reference sequence). J lost 3 bases, V lost 10 bases, and 3 bases had no gene match. The CDR3 covers 11 residues. The chain's CDR3 is CATGTVYEQYF. The CDR3 DNA is TGTGCCACCGGGACAGTCTACGAGCAGTACTTC.

V and J are TRBV3-1 (or the pseudogene TRBV3-2) and TRBJ1-4; 7 bases map to TRBD1. V lost 2 bases, J lost 3 bases, and 9 bases stayed unmatched. Germline CDR1 is LGHDT and CDR2 is YNNKEL (reference sequence). The CDR3 is 17 amino acids. CDR3 loop: CASSQRTGDSANEKLFF. CDR3 coding DNA: TGTGCCAGCAGCCAAAGAACAGGGGATTCGGCTAATGAAAAACTGTTTTTT.

The chain links TRBV9 to TRBJ1-1; 8 bases match TRBD1. V lost 4 bases, J lost 2 bases, and 7 bases stayed unmatched. Germline V lookup: CDR1 SGDLS, CDR2 YYNGEE. This CDR3 has 15 residues. CDR3: CASSRKTGANTEAFF. The CDR3 region has the DNA TGTGCCAGCAGCCGGAAGACAGGGGCAAACACTGAAGCTTTCTTT.

On this clone: Other DNA variants within this sample encode the same CDR3. The rearrangement links TRBV29-1 to TRBJ2-3; 12 positions agree with TRBD2. The CDR3 is 14 amino acids. Trimming at V came to 4 bases and at J to 2 bases, leaving 1 base not matched to a gene. Germline assignment: CDR1 SQVTM and CDR2 ANQGSEA. CDR3 region: CSVGTSGNTDTQYF. CDR3 nucleotide sequence: TGCAGCGTTGGGACTAGCGGGAACACAGATACGCAGTATTTT.

The V and J genes are TRBV6-1 and TRBJ1-2; possibly TRBD1 for D (6 bases). Germline V CDR1 and CDR2: MNHNS, SASEGT. V lost 2 bases and J 8 bases, leaving 18 bases between the germline ends. This CDR3 comprises 15 residues. In DNA form, the CDR3 reads TGTGCCAGCAGTGAAAGGAAACAGGGAGTTTACGGCTACACCTTC. This gives the protein CASSERKQGVYGYTF.

The chain uses TRBV7-6 and TRBJ1-2; D not certain. Germline values: CDR1 SGHVS, CDR2 FNYEAQ. With 5 bases removed from V and 1 base from J, the gap between germline ends came to 11 bases. The CDR3 loop spans 14 amino acids. The CDR3 DNA is TGTGCCAGCAGCCCTGACGGAGTTAACTATGGCTACACCTTC. Protein sequence: CASSPDGVNYGYTF.

The J gene is TRBJ1-3, the V gene TRBV18, with TRBD1 matching 10 bases. CDR1 and CDR2 from the germline V gene are KGHSH and LQKENI. The CDR3 has 17 amino acids. The V gene end was trimmed by 3 bases and the J gene end by 4 bases; junction bases not matched to a gene: 9. CDR3 nucleotides: TGTGCCAGCTCACCCTCCCGGGACAGGGGAGACGGAAACACCATATATTTT. This encodes CASSPSRDRGDGNTIYF.

The chain has TRBV29-1 and TRBJ2-2, with TRBD2 identical over 12 bases. Germline CDR1 is SQVTM and CDR2 is ANQGSEA. Trimming at V came to 6 bases and at J to 1 base, leaving 6 bases not matched to a gene. This CDR3 is 16 amino acids long. The CDR3 DNA follows: TGCAGCGTGTCGACTAGCGGGAGTCAGAACACCGGGGAGCTGTTTTTT. As protein: CSVSTSGSQNTGELFF.